Shown below are 28 T cell receptor beta chains from a single sample sequenced in a study of CD8+CD57+ T cells in acquired aplastic anemia. Genomic DNA constituted the template upon which TCR beta VDJ and CDR3 profiling was performed. TCRdb re-analysed the reads in MiXCR, keeping a single row per CDR3 protein. The sample records 180,000 or so distinct CDR3 sequences, 40% to 50% being singletons. Sequenced sample: sorted CD4+, CD8+, or CD8+CD57+ T cells (not recorded which) from PBMCs. The receptors shown here come from a human donor in good health.

Many counts were recorded for this clonotype. The chain joins TRBV4-1 to TRBJ2-7, with TRBD1 matching 8 bases. Looked up from germline, CDR1 is MGHRA and CDR2 is YSYEKL. The CDR3 runs to 15 residues. The V segment lost 0 bases and the J segment 3 bases; nucleotides outside the gene matches: 4. The CDR3 region is CASSQDRGTGYEQYF. The CDR3 DNA sequence: TGCGCCAGCAGCCAAGATAGGGGGACAGGCTACGAGCAGTACTTC.

The genes are TRBV25-1 and TRBJ2-7, with 10 nucleotides matching TRBD1. The germline V gene encodes CDR1 MGHDK and CDR2 SYGVNS. V shed 5 bases, J shed 3 bases, and the junction held 10 bases outside the gene matches. CDR3 length: 16 amino acids. CDR3 sequence: CASSYVHRDRGYEQYF. DNA for the CDR3: TGTGCCAGCAGTTACGTGCACCGGGACAGGGGCTACGAGCAGTACTTC.

In this sample, this clonotype turned up many times. A read error is possible here, since a much larger clone lies one base away. This rearrangement joins TRBV2 to TRBJ2-1, with a weak D call TRBD2 (5 bases). CDR1 and CDR2 from the germline V gene are SNHLY and FYNNEI. This CDR3 spans 13 amino acids. Trimming took off 7 bases at V and 7 bases at J, with 14 bases between the two ends. The chain's CDR3 is CASMVGERNEQFF. Written as DNA, the CDR3 is TGTGCCAGCATGGTGGGAGAGCGAAATGAGCAGTTCTTC.

The chain joins TRBV18 to TRBJ1-1; D uncertain. The CDR3 runs 14 residues. V was cut by 2 bases and J by 2 bases, with 9 bases left in between. Germline V gene lookup returns CDR1 KGHSH and CDR2 LQKENI. In nucleotides, the CDR3 is TGTGCCAGCTCACCAGGAGGGCCTAACACTGAAGCTTTCTTT. Translation: CASSPGGPNTEAFF.

The chain combines TRBV2 with TRBJ2-5; unclear D gene. Germline CDR1 reads SNHLY; CDR2 reads FYNNEI. V gave up 0 bases and J gave up 2 bases, with 10 bases separating them. This CDR3 is built from 15 residues. CDR3 protein: CASSEARSIQETQYF. The CDR3 bases are TGTGCCAGCAGTGAAGCGCGGTCGATACAAGAGACCCAGTACTTC.

The J gene is TRBJ1-1, the V gene TRBV25-1; the D gene is possibly TRBD1 (6 bases). V was cut by 4 bases and J by 2 bases, with 14 bases left in between. Germline V gives CDR1 MGHDK, CDR2 SYGVNS. CDR3 length equals 15 residues. CDR3 amino acids: CASSGHRAGNTEAFF. Here the CDR3 DNA reads TGTGCCAGCAGTGGACACAGGGCGGGTAACACTGAAGCTTTCTTT.

This clonotype has just a few counts. CDR3 DNA sequence: TGCAGCGCTGGACGAATGAACACTGAAGCTTTCTTT. It specifies CSAGRMNTEAFF. The rearrangement uses TRBV29-1 and TRBJ1-1; no firm D call. V was trimmed by 7 bases and J by 0 bases, leaving 9 bases between them. This CDR3 is 12 amino acids long. Germline loops: CDR1 SQVTM, CDR2 ANQGSEA.

This clonotype appeared many times. This chain connects TRBV11-3 to TRBJ1-4, with 11 bases that match TRBD1. CDR3 size: 16 residues. V lost 2 bases, J lost 6 bases, and 5 bases stayed unmatched. Germline values: CDR1 SGHNT, CDR2 YENEEA. This CDR3 reads CASSLSWDRGDEKLFF. CDR3 coding DNA: TGTGCCAGCAGCTTAAGCTGGGACAGGGGGGATGAAAAACTGTTTTTT.

This clonotype has a count of ten or more. V is TRBV20-1 and J is TRBJ2-3; TRBD2 matches 8 bases. Trimming removed 3 bases from V and 6 bases from J; junction bases left unmatched: 2. The germline gives CDR1 DFQATT, CDR2 SNEGSKA (reference sequence). The CDR3 is 12 amino acids. The CDR3 here is CSASGRADTQYF. The DNA of the CDR3 is TGCAGTGCTAGCGGGAGGGCGGATACGCAGTATTTT.

This chain connects TRBV6-1 to TRBJ2-1, with 8 bases that match TRBD1. V gave up 5 bases and J gave up 4 bases; unmatched junction bases: 7. This CDR3 has 15 residues. Looked up from germline, CDR1 is MNHNS and CDR2 is SASEGT. CDR3 DNA: TGTGCCAGCAGTTCCGGGGACAGGAATTACAATGAGCAGTTCTTC. It translates to CASSSGDRNYNEQFF.

The rearrangement links TRBV11-2 to TRBJ2-7; TRBD1 matches at 11 bases. After removal of 4 bases from V and 4 bases from J, the junction contained 12 bases not matched to a gene. CDR1 SGHAT and CDR2 FQNNGV come from the germline V gene. This CDR3 has 17 residues. The CDR3, as DNA: TGTGCCAGCAGCTCCTCCTTTTTCGGACAGGGGGCATACGAGCAGTACTTC. It translates to CASSSSFFGQGAYEQYF. Combining the CDR3 with reference TRBV11-2 and TRBJ2-7 gives the whole variable domain EAGVAQSPRYKIIEKRQSVAFWCNPISGHATLYWYQQILGQGPKLLIQFQNNGVVDDSQLPKDRFSAERLKGVDSTLKIQPAKLEDSAVYLCASSSSFFGQGAYEQYFGPGTRLTVT.

This clonotype has more than one count but fewer than ten. J is TRBJ2-2 and V is TRBV6-1; 7 positions agree with TRBD2. Germline V CDR1 and CDR2: MNHNS, SASEGT. The CDR3 has 15 amino acids. CDR3 bases: TGTGTCAGTCGTTTGACTAGCAGAAACACCGGGGAGCTGTTTTTT. This encodes CVSRLTSRNTGELFF.

The chain joins TRBV7-2 to TRBJ1-1, with TRBD1 identical over 10 bases. CDR1 SGHTA and CDR2 FQGNSA come from the germline V gene. The CDR3 runs to 12 residues. With V trimmed by 6 bases and J by 8 bases, 3 bases remained unmatched. CDR3 in amino acids: CASRRDRGEAFF. CDR3 coding DNA: TGTGCCAGCAGACGGGACAGGGGCGAAGCTTTCTTT. The variable domain in full, completed from reference TRBV7-2 and TRBJ1-1, reads GAGVSQSPSNKVTEKGKDVELRCDPISGHTALYWYRQSLGQGLEFLIYFQGNSAPDKSGLPSDRFSAERTGGSVSTLTIQRTQQEDSAVYLCASRRDRGEAFFGQGTRLTVV.

This clonotype was recorded at least ten times. This chain joins TRBV3-1 and TRBJ2-3, with D unresolved. This CDR3 contains 15 residues. Germline V gene sequence: CDR1 LGHDT, CDR2 YNNKEL (reference sequence). The V end was cut by 3 bases, the J end by 4 bases, with 14 bases between. For the CDR3, the DNA is TGTGCCAGCAGCCACCACGTGGGAAGGGCAGATACGCAGTATTTT. Translating gives CASSHHVGRADTQYF.

This clonotype was found many times. V and J are TRBV9 and TRBJ2-2, with 9 bases fitting TRBD1. J was trimmed by 5 bases and V by 3 bases; bases with no gene match: 5. CDR3 length equals 15 residues. The V gene's germline CDR1 is SGDLS and CDR2 YYNGEE. CDR3 sequence: CASSAGTGRTGELFF. CDR3 DNA sequence: TGTGCCAGCAGCGCCGGGACAGGGAGGACCGGGGAGCTGTTTTTT. The full variable domain, in which reference TRBV9 and TRBJ2-2 provide the parts outside the CDR3, is DSGVTQTPKHLITATGQRVTLRCSPRSGDLSVYWYQQSLDQGLQFLIQYYNGEERAKGNILERFSAQQFPDLHSELNLSSLELGDSALYFCASSAGTGRTGELFFGEGSRLTVL.

This clonotype was detected ten times or more. The rearrangement links TRBV6-5 to TRBJ1-1, with a tentative D call TRBD1 (5 bases). V lost 2 bases and J lost 3, with 10 bases in between. CDR1 and CDR2 from the germline V gene are MNHEY and SVGAGI. The CDR3 totals 14 residues. In nucleotides, the CDR3 is TGTGCCAGCAGTTACAGGCAGGGCCACACTGAAGCTTTCTTT. As protein: CASSYRQGHTEAFF.

The genes are TRBV30 and TRBJ1-1; TRBD1 might be the D (5 bases). V gave up 5 bases and J gave up 1 base, with 14 bases separating them. Germline V gene lookup returns CDR1 GTSNPN and CDR2 SVGIG (reference sequence). This CDR3 region has 14 residues. CDR3 amino acids: CAWDRSRGNTEAFF. The CDR3 DNA reads as TGTGCCTGGGACCGTTCTAGGGGGAACACTGAAGCTTTCTTT. The whole variable domain, filled in from reference TRBV30 and TRBJ1-1, reads SQTIHQWPATLVQPVGSPLSLECTVEGTSNPNLYWYRQAAGRGLQLLFYSVGIGQISSEVPQNLSASRPQDRQFILSSKKLLLSDSGFYLCAWDRSRGNTEAFFGQGTRLTVV.

The chain carries TRBV11-2 and TRBJ2-3; 8 bases are a match to TRBD1. CDR1 SGHAT and CDR2 FQNNGV come from the germline V gene. V shed 3 bases, J shed 4 bases, and the junction held 6 bases outside the gene matches. CDR3 length: 15 amino acids. The CDR3 region has the DNA TGTGCCAGCAGCTTCCTCTCAGGGGGCGCAGATACGCAGTATTTT. Its translation is CASSFLSGGADTQYF.

As for this clonotype: Compared with germline, one end of the junction differs, possibly owing to a read error. The V call is TRBV15, the J call TRBJ2-1; the match to TRBD2 covers 8 bases. CDR1 is LNHNV, CDR2 YYDKDF, per germline (reference sequence). The CDR3 runs 15 residues. The CDR3 reads CATSSERGSYNERFF. CDR3 coding DNA: TGTGCCACCAGCAGCGAGCGGGGGTCCTACAATGAGCGGTTCTTC. The variable domain in full, with the rest retrieved from reference TRBV15 and TRBJ2-1, is DAMVIQNPRYQVTQFGKPVTLSCSQTLNHNVMYWYQQKSSQAPKLLFHYYDKDFNNEADTPDNFQSRRPNTSFCFLDIRSPGLGDTAMYLCATSSERGSYNERFFGPGTRLTVL.

V usage is TRBV7-9 and J usage is TRBJ2-6, with 10 bases aligning to TRBD1. V gave up 4 bases and J gave up 0 bases; unmatched junction bases: 21. This CDR3 has 23 amino acids. CDR1 and CDR2 (germline): SEHNR, FQNEAQ (reference sequence). Here the CDR3 DNA reads TGTGCCAGCAGCTCTCCCCGCCTCGGGACAGGGGCTCCAGATGTCTCTGGGGCCAACGTCCTGACTTTC. It encodes CASSSPRLGTGAPDVSGANVLTF. Supplemented by reference TRBV7-9 and TRBJ2-6, the full variable domain reads DTGVSQNPRHKITKRGQNVTFRCDPISEHNRLYWYRQTLGQGPEFLTYFQNEAQLEKSRLLSDRFSAERPKGSFSTLEIQRTEQGDSAMYLCASSSPRLGTGAPDVSGANVLTFGAGSRLTVL.

The rearrangement links TRBV20-1 to TRBJ2-7; D is perhaps TRBD2 (6 bases). Trimming stripped 0 bases from V and 2 bases from J, with 14 bases between. The CDR3 spans 15 residues. CDR1 is DFQATT, CDR2 SNEGSKA, per germline (reference sequence). CDR3 in DNA: TGCAGTGCTAGAGATCGAATAGCGGATCCCTACGAGCAGTACTTC. Translating it yields CSARDRIADPYEQYF.

CDR3 in DNA: TGTGCCACCAGCAGACCTAGCGGACAAGAGACCCAGTACTTC. It specifies CATSRPSGQETQYF. The chain is built from TRBV25-1 and TRBJ2-5; 7 positions agree with TRBD2. The length of the CDR3 is 14 residues. Germline V gene lookup returns CDR1 MGHDK and CDR2 SYGVNS. V lost 10 bases and J lost 2; bases outside the gene matches: 10.

With regard to this clonotype: The junction shows a germline mismatch at one end, possibly a read error. The chain has TRBV29-1 and TRBJ1-1; possible D gene TRBD1, 5 bases. The CDR3 is 14 amino acids. Germline lookup yields CDR1 SQVTM and CDR2 ANQGSEA. The CDR3 here is CSAGLNGGYTGAFF. The DNA of the CDR3 is TGCAGCGCGGGCCTGAACGGGGGGTACACTGGAGCTTTCTTT.

This clonotype has at least ten counts. J is TRBJ2-7 and V is TRBV7-6, with 8 nucleotides matching TRBD2. The trim removed 5 bases at V and 3 bases at J, leaving 3 bases unmatched. The CDR3 is made up of 13 amino acids. Germline V CDR1 and CDR2: SGHVS, FNYEAQ. CDR3 protein: CASSTLADYEQYF. CDR3 bases: TGTGCCAGCAGCACACTAGCGGACTACGAGCAGTACTTC. The whole variable domain, remainder taken from reference TRBV7-6 and TRBJ2-7, is GAGVSQSPRYKVTKRGQDVALRCDPISGHVSLYWYRQALGQGPEFLTYFNYEAQQDKSGLPNDRFSAERPEGSISTLTIQRTEQRDSAMYRCASSTLADYEQYFGPGTRLTVT.

This clonotype was observed many times. The genes are TRBV19 and TRBJ2-1; tentative D call: TRBD1 (5 bases). Trimming took 7 bases from V and 2 from J, leaving 9 bases between them. The germline gives CDR1 LNHDA, CDR2 SQIVND (reference sequence). The CDR3 spans 13 residues. CDR3 sequence: CASKGAPYNEQFF. The CDR3, as DNA: TGTGCCAGTAAAGGGGCTCCCTACAATGAGCAGTTCTTC.

The sample holds one count of this clonotype. A much larger clone lies a single base off, so this may be a read error. The rearrangement joins TRBV9 to TRBJ2-1; the D is unclear. Germline values: CDR1 SGDLS, CDR2 YYNGEE. The CDR3 sequence is 15 residues long. The CDR3 region is CASSVGVSSYNGQFF. DNA of the CDR3: TGTGCCAGCAGCGTAGGCGTTAGCTCCTACAATGGGCAGTTCTTC.

In this sample, this clonotype turned up once. This rearrangement joins TRBV29-1 to TRBJ1-1; D is unresolved. Deletions cut 0 bases from V and 13 bases from J, with 18 bases between. Germline V CDR1 and CDR2: SQVTM, ANQGSEA. The CDR3 runs to 13 residues. CDR3 region: CSVEDTVHVSGFF. The CDR3 DNA reads as TGCAGCGTTGAAGACACAGTGCACGTCTCAGGTTTCTTT.

This clonotype was seen at least ten times. This rearrangement joins TRBV7-2 to TRBJ1-4; a weak D match, TRBD1 (5 bases). Looked up from germline, CDR1 is SGHTA and CDR2 is FQGNSA. CDR3 length: 14 amino acids. With 5 bases removed from V and 5 bases from J, the gap between germline ends came to 12 bases. CDR3 sequence reads: CASSLTGRNEKLFF. The DNA of the CDR3 is TGTGCCAGCAGCCTCACAGGACGGAATGAAAAACTGTTTTTT. The whole variable domain, filled in from reference TRBV7-2 and TRBJ1-4, reads GAGVSQSPSNKVTEKGKDVELRCDPISGHTALYWYRQSLGQGLEFLIYFQGNSAPDKSGLPSDRFSAERTGGSVSTLTIQRTQQEDSAVYLCASSLTGRNEKLFFGSGTQLSVL.